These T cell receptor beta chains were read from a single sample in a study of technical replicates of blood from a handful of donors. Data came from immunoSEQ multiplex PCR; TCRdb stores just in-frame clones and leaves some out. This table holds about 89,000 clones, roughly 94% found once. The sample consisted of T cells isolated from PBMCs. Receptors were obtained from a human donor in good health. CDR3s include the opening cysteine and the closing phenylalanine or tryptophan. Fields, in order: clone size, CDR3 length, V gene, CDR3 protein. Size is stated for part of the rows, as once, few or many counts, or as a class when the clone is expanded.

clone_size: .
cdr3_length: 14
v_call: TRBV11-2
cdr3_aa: CASSLLKGVNEQFF

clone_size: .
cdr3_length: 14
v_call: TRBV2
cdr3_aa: CASSGFTDGYGYTF

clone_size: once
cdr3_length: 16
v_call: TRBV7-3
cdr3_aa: CASSSGLAGAKETQYF

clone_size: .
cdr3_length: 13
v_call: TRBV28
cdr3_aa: CASPSGVSGEQFF

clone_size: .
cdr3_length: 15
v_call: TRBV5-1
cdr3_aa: CASSFTSGSYNEQFF

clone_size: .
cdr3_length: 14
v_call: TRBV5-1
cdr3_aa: CASSLEGGNQPQHF

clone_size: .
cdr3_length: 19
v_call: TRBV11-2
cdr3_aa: CASSLGGLAGKSSYNEQFF

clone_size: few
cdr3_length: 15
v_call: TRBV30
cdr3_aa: CAWKGRGQKNYGYTF

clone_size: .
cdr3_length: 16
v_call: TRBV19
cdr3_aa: CASSGTGHYSNQPQHF

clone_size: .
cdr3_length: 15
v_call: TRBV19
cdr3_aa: CASSIFSGSNNEQFF

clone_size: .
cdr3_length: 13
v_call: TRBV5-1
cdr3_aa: CASSLGGNYEQYF

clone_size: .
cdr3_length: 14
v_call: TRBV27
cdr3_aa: CASSLSGQRLGAFF

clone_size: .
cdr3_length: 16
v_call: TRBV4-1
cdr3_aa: CASSQVGTLNTGELFF

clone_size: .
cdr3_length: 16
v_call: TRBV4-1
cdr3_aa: CASSPTKTSIAGELFF

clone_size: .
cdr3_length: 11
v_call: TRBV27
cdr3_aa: CASSLAHRVSF

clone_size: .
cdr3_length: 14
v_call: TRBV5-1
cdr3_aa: CASSPGTSTDTQYF

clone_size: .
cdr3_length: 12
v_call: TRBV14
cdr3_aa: CASSQSSEKLFF

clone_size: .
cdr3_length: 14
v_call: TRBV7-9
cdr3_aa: CASSLAGGQETQYF

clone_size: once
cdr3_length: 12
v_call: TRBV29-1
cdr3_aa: CSAIPSTGELFF

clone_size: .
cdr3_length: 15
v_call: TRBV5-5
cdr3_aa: CASSSGTGNVDGYTF

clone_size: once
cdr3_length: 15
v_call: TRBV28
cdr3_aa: CASSAGGLNTGELFF

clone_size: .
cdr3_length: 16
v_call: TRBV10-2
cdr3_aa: CASSESTLLALNEQFF

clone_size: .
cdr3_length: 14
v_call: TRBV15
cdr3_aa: CATGRGGFNEKLFF

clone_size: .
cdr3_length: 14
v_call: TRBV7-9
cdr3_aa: CASSADRPTDTQYF

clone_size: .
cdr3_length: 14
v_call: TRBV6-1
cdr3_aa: CASRFWTGDQPQHF

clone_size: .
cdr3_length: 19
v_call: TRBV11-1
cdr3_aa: CASSSPPGTGNGVQETQYF

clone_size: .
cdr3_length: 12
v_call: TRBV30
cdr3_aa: CAWLQGWQTQYF

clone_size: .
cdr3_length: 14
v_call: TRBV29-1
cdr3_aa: CSVEFAGDMYEQYF

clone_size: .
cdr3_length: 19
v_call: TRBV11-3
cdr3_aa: CASSLRAGVTQSSYNEQFF

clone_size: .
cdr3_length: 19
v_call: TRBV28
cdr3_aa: CASSTPTGTSGGAKVEQYF

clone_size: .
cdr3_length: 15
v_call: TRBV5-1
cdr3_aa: CASSPWNEGTDTQYF

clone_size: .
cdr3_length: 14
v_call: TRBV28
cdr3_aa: CASRPDRSSYEQYF

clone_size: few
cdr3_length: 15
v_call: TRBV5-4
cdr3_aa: CASSLLGLPTGELFF

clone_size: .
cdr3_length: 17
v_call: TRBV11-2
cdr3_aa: CASSLTPGGSSYNEQFF

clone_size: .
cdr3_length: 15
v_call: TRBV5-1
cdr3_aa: CASSLAQGARYEQYF

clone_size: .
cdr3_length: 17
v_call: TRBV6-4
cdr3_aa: CASWQAASGLNTGELFF

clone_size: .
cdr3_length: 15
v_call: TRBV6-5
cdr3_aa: CASSSWTSGHNEQFF

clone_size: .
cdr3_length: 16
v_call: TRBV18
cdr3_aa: CASSPGGSRINTEAFF

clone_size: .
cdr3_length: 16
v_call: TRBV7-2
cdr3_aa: CASSPDGGQANEKLFF

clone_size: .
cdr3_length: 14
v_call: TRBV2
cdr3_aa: CASLGEILNTEAFF

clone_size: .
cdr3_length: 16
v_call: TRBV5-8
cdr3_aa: CASSLLADYYQETQYF

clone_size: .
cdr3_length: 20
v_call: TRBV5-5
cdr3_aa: CASSLRPGTSGSPIYNEQFF

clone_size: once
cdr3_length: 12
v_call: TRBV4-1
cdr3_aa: CASSPSHNEQFF

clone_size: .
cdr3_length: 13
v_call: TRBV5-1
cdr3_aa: CASSLQPEQPQHF

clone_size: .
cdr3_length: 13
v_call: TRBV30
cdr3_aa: CAWSRDRAHEQYF

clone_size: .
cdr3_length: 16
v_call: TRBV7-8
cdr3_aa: CASSLGQASYNSPLHF

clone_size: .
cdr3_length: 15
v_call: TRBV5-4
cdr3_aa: CASSLYAGAYNEQFF

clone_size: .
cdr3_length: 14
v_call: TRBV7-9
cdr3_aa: CASSSSLWPQGQYF

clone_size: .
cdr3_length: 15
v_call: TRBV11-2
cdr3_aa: CASSYLDRPTYEQYF

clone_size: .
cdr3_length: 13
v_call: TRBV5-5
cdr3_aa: CASSLTGQGEAFF

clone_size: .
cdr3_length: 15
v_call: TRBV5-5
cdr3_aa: CASSSRQGEPYEQYF